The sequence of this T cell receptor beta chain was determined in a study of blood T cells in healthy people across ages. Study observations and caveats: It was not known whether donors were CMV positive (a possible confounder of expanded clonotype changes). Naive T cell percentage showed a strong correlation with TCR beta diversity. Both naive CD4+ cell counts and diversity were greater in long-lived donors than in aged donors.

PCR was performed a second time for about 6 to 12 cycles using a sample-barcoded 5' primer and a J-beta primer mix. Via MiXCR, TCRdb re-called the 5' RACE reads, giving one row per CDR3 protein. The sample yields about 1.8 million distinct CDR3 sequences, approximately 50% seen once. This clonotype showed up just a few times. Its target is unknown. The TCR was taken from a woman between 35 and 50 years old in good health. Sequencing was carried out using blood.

The CDR3 region is CASSQDFLRTTQETQYF. CDR3 nucleotide sequence: TGCGCCAGCAGCCAAGACTTCCTCCGGACCACCCAAGAGACCCAGTACTTC. This chain joins TRBV4-3 and TRBJ2-5; D ambiguous. Per germline, CDR1 LGHNA and CDR2 YSLEER. The CDR3 is made up of 17 amino acids. V dropped 0 bases and J dropped 1 base, with 15 bases sitting between them.